The entry below gives a single TCR beta chain sequence along with its context. The CDR3 runs to 18 residues. The germline V gene encodes CDR1 LNHNV and CDR2 YYDKDF (reference sequence). Trimming took off 4 bases at V and 4 bases at J, with 20 bases between the two ends. Amplification of TCR beta CDR3 regions used RNA transcripts. The library came from an HTBI-primed first-round RT-PCR and a second-round multiplex PCR. TCRdb ran MiXCR on the multiplex PCR reads and lists one entry per CDR3 protein. This table holds about 740,000 distinct CDR3 sequences, 40% found once. This entry belongs to a study of Graves' ophthalmopathy and Graves' hyperthyroidism.

The chain joins TRBV15 to TRBJ2-6, with D tentatively TRBD2 (5 bases). The sequencing sample was made of peripheral blood. This clonotype was obtained from an adult man with Graves' ophthalmopathy. This CDR3 reads CATSNDIALASGANVLTF. CDR3 DNA sequence: TGTGCCACCAGCAACGATATAGCGTTGGCATCCGGGGCCAACGTCCTGACTTTC.